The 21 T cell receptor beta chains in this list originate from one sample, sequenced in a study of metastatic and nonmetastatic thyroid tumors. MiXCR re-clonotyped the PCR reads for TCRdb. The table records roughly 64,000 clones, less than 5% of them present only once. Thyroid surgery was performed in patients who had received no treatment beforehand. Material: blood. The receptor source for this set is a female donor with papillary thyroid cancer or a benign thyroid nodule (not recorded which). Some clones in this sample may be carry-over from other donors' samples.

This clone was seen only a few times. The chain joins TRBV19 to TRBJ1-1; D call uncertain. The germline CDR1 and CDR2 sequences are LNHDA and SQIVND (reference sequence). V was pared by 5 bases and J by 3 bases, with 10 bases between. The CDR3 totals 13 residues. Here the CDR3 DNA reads TGTGCCAGTAGTTATCGACGGGACACTGAAGCTTTCTTT. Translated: CASSYRRDTEAFF. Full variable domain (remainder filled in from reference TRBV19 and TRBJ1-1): DGGITQSPKYLFRKEGQNVTLSCEQNLNHDAMYWYRQDPGQGLRLIYYSQIVNDFQKGDIAEGYSVSREKKESFPLTVTSAQKNPTAFYLCASSYRRDTEAFFGQGTRLTVV.

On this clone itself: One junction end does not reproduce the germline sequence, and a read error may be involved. The DNA of the CDR3 is TGTGCCAGTATGAGAAGTGGGCGCTATGGCCACACCTTC. It is translated as CASMRSGRYGHTF. This rearrangement joins TRBV19 to TRBJ1-2; no definite D call. The CDR3 is 13 amino acids. CDR1 is LNHDA, CDR2 SQIVND, per germline (reference sequence).

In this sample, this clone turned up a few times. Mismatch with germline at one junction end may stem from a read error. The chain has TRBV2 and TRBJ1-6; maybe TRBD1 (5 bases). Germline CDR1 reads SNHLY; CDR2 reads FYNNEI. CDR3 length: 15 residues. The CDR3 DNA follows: TGTGCTAGCAGTGAAGCGACATGGGGGTGGTCACCCCTCCACTTT. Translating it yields CASSEATWGWSPLHF.

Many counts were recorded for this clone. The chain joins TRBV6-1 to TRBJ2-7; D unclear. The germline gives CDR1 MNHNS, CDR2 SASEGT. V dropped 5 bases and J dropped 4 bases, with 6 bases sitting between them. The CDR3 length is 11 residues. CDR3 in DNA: TGTGCCAGCAGTCCTATGTACGAGCAGTACTTC. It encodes CASSPMYEQYF.

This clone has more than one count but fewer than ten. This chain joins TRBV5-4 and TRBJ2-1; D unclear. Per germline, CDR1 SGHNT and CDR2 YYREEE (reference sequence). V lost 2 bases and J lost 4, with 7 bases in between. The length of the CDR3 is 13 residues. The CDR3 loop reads CASSFREYNEQFF. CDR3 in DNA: TGTGCCAGCAGCTTCCGAGAATACAATGAGCAGTTCTTC.

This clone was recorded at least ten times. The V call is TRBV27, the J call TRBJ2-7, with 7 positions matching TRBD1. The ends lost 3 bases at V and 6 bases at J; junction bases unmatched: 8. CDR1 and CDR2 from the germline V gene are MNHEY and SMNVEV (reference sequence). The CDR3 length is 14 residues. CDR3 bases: TGTGCCAGCAGTTTTATCGACAGGGTAGGCGAGCAGTACTTC. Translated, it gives CASSFIDRVGEQYF.

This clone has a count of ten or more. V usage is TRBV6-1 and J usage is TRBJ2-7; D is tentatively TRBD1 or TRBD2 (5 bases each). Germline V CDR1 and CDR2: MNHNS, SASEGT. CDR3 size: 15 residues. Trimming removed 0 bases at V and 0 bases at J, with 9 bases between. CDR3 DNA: TGTGCCAGCAGTGAAGCCGCAGGGAGCTCCTACGAGCAGTACTTC. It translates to CASSEAAGSSYEQYF.

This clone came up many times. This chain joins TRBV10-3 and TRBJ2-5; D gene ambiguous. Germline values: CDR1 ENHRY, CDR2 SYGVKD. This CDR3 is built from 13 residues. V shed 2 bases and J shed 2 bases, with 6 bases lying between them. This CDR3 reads CAISEGVQETQYF. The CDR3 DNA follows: TGTGCCATCAGTGAGGGGGTTCAAGAGACCCAGTACTTC.

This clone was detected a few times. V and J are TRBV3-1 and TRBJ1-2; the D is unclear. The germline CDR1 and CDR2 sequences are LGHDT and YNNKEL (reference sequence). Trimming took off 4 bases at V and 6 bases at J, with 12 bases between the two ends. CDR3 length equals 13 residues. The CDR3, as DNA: TGTGCCAGCAGCCGCGTATACGGGGATGGCTACACCTTC. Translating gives CASSRVYGDGYTF.

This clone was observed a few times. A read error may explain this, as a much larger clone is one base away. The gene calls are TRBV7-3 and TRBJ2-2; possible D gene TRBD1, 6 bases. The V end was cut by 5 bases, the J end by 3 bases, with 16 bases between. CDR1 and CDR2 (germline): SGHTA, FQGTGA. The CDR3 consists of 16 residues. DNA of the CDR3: TGTGCCAGCAGCCCCCAAGGGGGTGTAGACACCGGGGAGCTGTTTTTT. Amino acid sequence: CASSPQGGVDTGELFF.

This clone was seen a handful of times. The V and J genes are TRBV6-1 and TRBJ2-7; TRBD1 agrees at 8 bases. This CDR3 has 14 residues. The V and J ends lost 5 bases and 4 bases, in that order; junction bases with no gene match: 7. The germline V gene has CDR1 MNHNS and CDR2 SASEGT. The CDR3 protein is CASSPGQGRYEQYF. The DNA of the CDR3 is TGTGCCAGCAGTCCCGGACAGGGCAGGTACGAGCAGTACTTC.

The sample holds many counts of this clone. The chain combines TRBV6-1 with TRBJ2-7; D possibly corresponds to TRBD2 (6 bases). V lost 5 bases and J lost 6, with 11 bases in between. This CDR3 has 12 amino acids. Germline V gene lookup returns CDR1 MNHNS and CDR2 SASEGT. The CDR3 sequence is CASSPDGGEQYF. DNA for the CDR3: TGTGCCAGCAGTCCAGACGGGGGCGAGCAGTACTTC.

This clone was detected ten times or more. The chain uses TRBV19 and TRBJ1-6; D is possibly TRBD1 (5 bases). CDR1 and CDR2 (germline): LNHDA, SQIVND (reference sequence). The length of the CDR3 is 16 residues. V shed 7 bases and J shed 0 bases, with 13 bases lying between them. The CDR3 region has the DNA TGTGCCAGTACCAGGGACGGCAGCTCCTATAATTCACCCCTCCACTTT. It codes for CASTRDGSSYNSPLHF.

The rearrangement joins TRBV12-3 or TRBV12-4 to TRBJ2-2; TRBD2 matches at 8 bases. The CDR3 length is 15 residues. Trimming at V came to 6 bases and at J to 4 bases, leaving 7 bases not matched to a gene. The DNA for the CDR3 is TGTGCCAGCAGATTCGGGAGGGCCGGCACCGGGGAGCTGTTTTTT. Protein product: CASRFGRAGTGELFF.

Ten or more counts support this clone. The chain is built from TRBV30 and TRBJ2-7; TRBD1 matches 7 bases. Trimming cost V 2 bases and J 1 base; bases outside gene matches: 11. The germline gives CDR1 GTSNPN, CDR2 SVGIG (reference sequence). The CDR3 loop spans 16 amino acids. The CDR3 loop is CAWSKPGQRASYEQYF. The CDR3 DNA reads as TGTGCCTGGAGTAAACCGGGACAGAGGGCGTCCTACGAGCAGTACTTC.

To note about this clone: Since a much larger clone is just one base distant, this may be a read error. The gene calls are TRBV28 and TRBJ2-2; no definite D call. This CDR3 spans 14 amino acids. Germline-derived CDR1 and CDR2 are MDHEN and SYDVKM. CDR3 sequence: CSSSLWSGTGELFF. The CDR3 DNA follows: TGTTCCAGCAGTTTATGGTCTGGAACCGGGGAGCTGTTTTTT. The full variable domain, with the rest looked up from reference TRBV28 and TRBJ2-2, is DVKVTQSSRYLVKRTGEKVFLECVQDMDHENMFWYRQDPGLGLRLIYFSYDVKMKEKGDIPEGYSVSREKKERFSLILESASTNQTSMYLCSSSLWSGTGELFFGEGSRLTVL.

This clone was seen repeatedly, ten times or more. The CDR3 DNA sequence: TGTGCCAGCAGCTTGCGGGGGCTTGGAAACATTCAGTACTTC. Amino acids: CASSLRGLGNIQYF. The V gene is TRBV5-6, the J gene TRBJ2-4, with D perhaps given as TRBD1 or TRBD2 (6 bases each). Germline values: CDR1 SGHDT, CDR2 YYEEEE. The CDR3 is made up of 14 amino acids. V was trimmed by 1 base and J by 6 bases, leaving 11 bases between them. The variable domain in full, with the rest retrieved from reference TRBV5-6 and TRBJ2-4, is DAGVTQSPTHLIKTRGQQVTLRCSPKSGHDTVSWYQQALGQGPQFIFQYYEEEERQRGNFPDRFSGHQFPNYSSELNVNALLLGDSALYLCASSLRGLGNIQYFGAGTRLSVL.

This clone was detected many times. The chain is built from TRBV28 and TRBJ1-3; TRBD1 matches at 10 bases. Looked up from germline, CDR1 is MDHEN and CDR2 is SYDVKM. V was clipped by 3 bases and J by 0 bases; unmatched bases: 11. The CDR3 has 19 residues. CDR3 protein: CASSFLGRDRGYSGNTIYF. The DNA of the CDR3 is TGTGCCAGCAGTTTCCTGGGCCGGGACAGGGGTTACTCTGGAAACACCATATATTTT.

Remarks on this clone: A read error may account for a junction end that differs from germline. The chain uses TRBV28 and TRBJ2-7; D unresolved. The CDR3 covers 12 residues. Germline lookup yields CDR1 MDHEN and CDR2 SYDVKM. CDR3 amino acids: CASRTSYYEQYF. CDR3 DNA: TGTGCAAGCAGGACGAGCTACTACGAGCAGTACTTC.

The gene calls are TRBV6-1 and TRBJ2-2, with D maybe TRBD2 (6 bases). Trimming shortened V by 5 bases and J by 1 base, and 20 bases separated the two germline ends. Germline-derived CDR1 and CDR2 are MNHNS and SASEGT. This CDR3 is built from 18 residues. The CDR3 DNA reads TGTGCCAGCAGTCCGCCCCGGGGGTGGGAACGGAACACCGGGGAGCTGTTTTTT. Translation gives CASSPPRGWERNTGELFF.

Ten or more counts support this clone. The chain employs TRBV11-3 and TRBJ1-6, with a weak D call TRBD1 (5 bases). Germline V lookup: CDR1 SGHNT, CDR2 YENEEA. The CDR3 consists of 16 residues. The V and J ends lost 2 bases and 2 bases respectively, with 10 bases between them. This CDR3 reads CASSLMRGAYNSPLHF. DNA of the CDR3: TGTGCCAGCAGCTTAATGCGGGGGGCCTATAATTCACCCCTCCACTTT.